The source of this TCR beta chain is a study of vaccination and CD4 T cells after COVID-19 (dated by TCRdb to 2021 to 2024). General notes on the study: In the convalescent cohort there were six males and four females, among whom were two Hispanic individuals, seven Caucasians, two Asians and one multiracial person. Participants received two doses of either the Pfizer-BioNTech BNT162b2 vaccine (n=8) or the Moderna mRNA-1273 vaccine (n=2). Post-COVID blood samples were collected from convalescent patients a median of around 100 days after diagnosis, with a range of roughly 30 to 161 days. The time from the second vaccine dose to post-vaccine blood sampling had a median of roughly 79 days and ranged from about 14 to 250 days. Overlapping spike peptide pools from SARS-CoV-2 and from the common cold coronaviruses HCoV-NL63, HCoV-OC43 and HCoV-229E were used as culture stimuli. Control cultures used a CEFX viral epitope pool as positive control, an HIV-1 Nef peptide pool as negative control, or no peptide. The spike-specific CD4+ TCR repertoire was compared before and after mRNA vaccination in about nine COVID-19 convalescent patients and a few infection-naive healthy vaccine recipients.

The library was produced with PCR. DNA from cultured CD4+ T cells underwent TCR sequencing with the Oncomine TCR Beta short-read assay at the Johns Hopkins FTIC core. The QIAamp micro DNA kit was used to extract genomic DNA from the cultured CD4+ T cells. Oncomine TCR Beta libraries made from cultured CD4+ T cells were pooled using unique dual indexes and sequenced on an Illumina iSeq 100. Per the source publication's procedure: Non-productive sequences were removed, and CDR3s that did not start with C, did not end with F or W, or were shorter than 7 amino acids were discarded. Antigen-specific clonotypes were identified with the MANAFEST web application by comparing peptide-stimulated wells with reference and other culture wells. To be called positive, a clone needed an FDR below 0.05, an odds ratio above 5, and a productive frequency above 0.1% in at least two of three replicate wells. A clonotype counted as cross-reactive if it showed significant expansion both in the SARS-CoV-2 spike wells and in at least one common cold coronavirus spike condition. Levenshtein distances (stringdist) and unrooted phylogenetic trees (ape) in R version 3.6.1 were used to assess CDR3 homology. TCRdb reprocessed the public reads (quality trimming at Q25 with fastp, clone calling with MiXCR) and kept in-frame beta chains. A single entry per CDR3 protein holds the most common genes and DNA from its merged rows. TCRdb's processing, not the authors', yielded these V and J calls. Here the sample has about 13,000 distinct CDR3 sequences; around 76% occur a single time. About 8.6% of the sample lies in the top ten.

There are a few counts of this clonotype. This receptor's antigen is unknown. The input lacks base qualities; no much larger clone sits a single base away. From cysteine to phenylalanine, the CDR3 is 16 amino acids long. Here the CDR3 DNA is all that survives: 48 bases in frame from base 1. Trimming removed 6 bases from V and 4 bases from J, leaving 21 bases between the germline ends. The CDR1 and CDR2 encoded by the germline V gene (reference sequence) are MNHEY and SMNVEV. The meaning of the sample's treatment or condition label: roughly 10-day PBMC culture with coronavirus spike peptide pools or control peptides (ViraFEST assay). To expand antigen-specific T cells with peptide pools and then pick out the expanded clonotypes through TCR sequencing, the study relied on the ViraFEST assay. Negative nucleocapsid antibody tests taken both before and after vaccination confirmed that the healthy vaccine recipients had no prior SARS-CoV-2 infection. PBMCs were cultured at two million per well in IMDM supplemented with approximately 4.7% human AB serum and 8.5 to 10 IU/ml IL-2, with around 10 ug/ml peptide pools added. On days 3 and 7, half of the culture medium was replaced with fresh IL-2-containing medium. CD4+ T cells were isolated after roughly 10 days of culture through negative selection using the EasySep CD4+ T cell isolation kit. PBMCs were separated from whole blood using Ficoll-Paque Plus gradient centrifugation and then either used fresh or cryopreserved at -140C. Culture conditions were generally each tested in triplicate wells.

Findings and caveats that apply to the study as a whole: Nearly all vaccine-specific clones in convalescent patients (304 of 307) were mono-reactive for SARS-CoV-2 spike rather than cross-reactive with common cold coronaviruses. The number of convalescent patients in the study was relatively small, and the study did not examine early timepoints following natural infection. Among convalescent patients, a median about 86% of the SARS-CoV-2-reactive clones seen after vaccination appeared only after vaccination, which suggests priming specific to the vaccine. The median number of SARS-CoV-2-reactive clonotypes rose from under 25 after infection to 38 after vaccination, but the change was not significant.

Sequencing used CD4+ T cells from blood, cultured in vitro, obtained after SARS-CoV-2 vaccination. This sequence originates from a human donor who received a COVID-19 vaccine. The V and J segments used are TRBV27 and TRBJ1-1; the D gene is unclear. The DNA is as follows: TGTGCCAGCAGCCTCCGTCGGGCGGGGATGGGCACTGAAGCTTTCTTT. Translated, this is CASSLRRAGMGTEAFF.